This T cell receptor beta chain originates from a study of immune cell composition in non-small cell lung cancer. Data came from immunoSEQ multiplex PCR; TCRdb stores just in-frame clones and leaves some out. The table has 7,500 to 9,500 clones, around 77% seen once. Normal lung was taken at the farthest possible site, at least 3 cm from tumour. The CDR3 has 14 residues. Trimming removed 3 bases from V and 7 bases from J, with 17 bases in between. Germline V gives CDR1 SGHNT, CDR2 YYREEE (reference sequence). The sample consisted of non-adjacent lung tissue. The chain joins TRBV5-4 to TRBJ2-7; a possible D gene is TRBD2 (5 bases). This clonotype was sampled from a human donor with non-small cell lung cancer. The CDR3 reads CASSYGPPPGEQYF. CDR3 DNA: TGTGCCAGCAGCTACGGTCCTCCTCCGGGGGAGCAGTACTTC.